Below are 7 T cell receptor beta chains sequenced from a single sample in a study of CD8 T cells in ankylosing spondylitis. Findings and limits, study-wide: In ankylosing spondylitis blood, a motif of 7 to 9 highly homologous TCR beta variants appeared characteristic.

In TCRdb, the 5' RACE reads were re-called with MiXCR into one record per CDR3 protein. Here the sample spans hundreds of thousands of distinct CDR3 sequences, about 10% being singletons. These receptors' antigens are unknown. The sample taken for sequencing was blood, either unsorted or a sorted T cell fraction (not recorded which). The receptors derive from a male donor with ankylosing spondylitis.

This clonotype was detected many times. The chain combines TRBV7-2 with TRBJ2-3, with D perhaps TRBD2 (7 bases). V lost 5 bases and J 3 bases, leaving 15 bases between the germline ends. Germline V lookup: CDR1 SGHTA, CDR2 FQGNSA. CDR3 length: 15 residues. The CDR3 sequence: CASSPQGGGTDTQYF. CDR3 DNA sequence: TGTGCCAGCAGCCCTCAGGGAGGGGGGACAGATACGCAGTATTTT.

A few counts support this clonotype. The gene calls are TRBV6-1 and TRBJ2-5; no reliable D call. The V gene's germline CDR1 is MNHNS and CDR2 SASEGT. V was cut by 6 bases and J by 7 bases, with 15 bases left in between. This CDR3 comprises 13 residues. The CDR3 coding sequence is TGTGCCAGCAGACCCGACATGAGAACGACCCAGTACTTC. Its translation is CASRPDMRTTQYF.

The V call is TRBV7-2, the J call TRBJ2-1; TRBD2 agrees at 11 bases. The CDR3 has 15 amino acids. The V segment lost 4 bases and the J segment 7 bases; nucleotides outside the gene matches: 6. Per germline, CDR1 SGHTA and CDR2 FQGNSA. CDR3 amino acids: CASSYVAGGPNEQFF. DNA of the CDR3: TGTGCCAGCAGCTACGTAGCGGGAGGGCCAAATGAGCAGTTCTTC.

The sample holds a few counts of this clonotype. V is TRBV7-2 and J is TRBJ1-5, with D hard to call. CDR1 and CDR2 (germline): SGHTA, FQGNSA. Trimming removed 0 bases at V and 6 bases at J, with 3 bases between. The CDR3 is made up of 12 amino acids. The CDR3 is CASSLALQPQHF. The CDR3 DNA is TGTGCCAGCAGCTTAGCGCTTCAGCCCCAGCATTTT.

This clonotype was counted between two and nine times. This sequence joins TRBV4-3 and TRBJ2-1, with a tentative D call TRBD1 (5 bases). The CDR3 totals 15 residues. CDR1 LGHNA and CDR2 YSLEER come from the germline V gene. V was pared by 1 base and J by 2 bases, with 9 bases between. DNA for the CDR3: TGCGCCAGCAGCCAAGGGGGCACCACCTACAATGAGCAGTTCTTC. Its protein product is CASSQGGTTYNEQFF.

The chain is built from TRBV10-3 and TRBJ2-7; TRBD1 matches 7 bases. V gave up 7 bases and J gave up 2 bases; unmatched junction bases: 8. Germline CDR1 ENHRY, CDR2 SYGVKD. CDR3 length equals 14 residues. This CDR3 is CAINLGQSTYEQYF. CDR3 sequence (DNA): TGTGCCATCAACCTGGGACAGAGTACCTACGAGCAGTACTTC.

V usage is TRBV6-2 or TRBV6-3 and J usage is TRBJ1-4, with D hard to call. V lost 6 bases and J 8 bases, leaving 16 bases between the germline ends. Germline V CDR1 and CDR2: MNHEY, SVGEGT. The CDR3 sequence is 14 residues long. The CDR3 sequence: CASSLGLGSEKLFF. The DNA of the CDR3 is TGTGCCAGCAGCCTTGGACTGGGAAGCGAAAAACTGTTTTTT.